The 29 T cell receptor beta chains below all came from one sample that was sequenced in a study of T cell repertoires in aging, cancer and after chemotherapy. Rearranged V-D-J TRB sequences were amplified with a mixed TRB-A/B primer pool. TCRdb re-derived calls from the multiplex PCR reads in MiXCR, one entry per CDR3 protein. The repertoire consists of 10,000 to 15,000 distinct CDR3 sequences, with approximately 21% occurring once and the leading ten covering roughly 5.6%. Peripheral blood genomic DNA, not sorted cells or RNA, was the template. Sequencing input: blood. The receptors originated from a human donor in good health.

This clonotype has more than one count but fewer than ten. The chain couples TRBV6-5 to TRBJ1-5; D unclear. The V end was cut by 0 bases, the J end by 0 bases, with 6 bases between. From germline, CDR1 is MNHEY and CDR2 SVGAGI. This CDR3 has 15 residues. CDR3 in amino acids: CASSYSGNSNQPQHF. The CDR3 DNA sequence: TGTGCCAGCAGTTACTCCGGGAATAGCAATCAGCCCCAGCATTTT.

CDR3 sequence: CSAGGGGRNTEAFF. CDR3 sequence (DNA): TGCAGTGCTGGGGGGGGGGGGAGGAACACTGAAGCTTTCTTT. J is TRBJ1-1 and V is TRBV20-1, with D maybe TRBD1 (5 bases). Trimming cost V 5 bases and J 1 base, with 14 bases left between them. The germline V gene encodes CDR1 DFQATT and CDR2 SNEGSKA (reference sequence). This CDR3 has 14 amino acids.

The chain couples TRBV6-4 to TRBJ2-7, with unresolved D. The CDR3 has 15 amino acids. Trimming took 4 bases from V and 1 from J, leaving 14 bases between them. CDR1 MRHNA and CDR2 SNTAGT come from the germline V gene. The CDR3 coding sequence is TGTGCCAGCAGTGTGGCCGACACCAAATCCTACGAGCAGTACTTC. Its protein product is CASSVADTKSYEQYF.

This chain uses TRBV30 with TRBJ1-1, with TRBD1 as a possible D gene (6 bases). Germline lookup yields CDR1 GTSNPN and CDR2 SVGIG (reference sequence). The CDR3 is 14 amino acids. The V end was cut by 0 bases, the J end by 2 bases, with 10 bases between. This CDR3 is CAWSVGGRNTEAFF. In nucleotides, the CDR3 is TGTGCCTGGAGTGTAGGGGGGAGAAACACTGAAGCTTTCTTT.

This clonotype is categorized as medium-sized. The V gene is TRBV6-2 or TRBV6-3, the J gene TRBJ2-7; D is ambiguous. Looked up from germline, CDR1 is MNHEY and CDR2 is SVGEGT. Trimming left V 2 bases short and J 12 bases short, with 20 bases between. CDR3 length: 14 residues. This CDR3 is CASSYVYESRSGYF. Written as DNA, the CDR3 is TGTGCCAGCAGTTACGTATACGAGTCACGTTCGGGGTACTTC.

Sample share makes this clonotype medium-sized. CDR3 sequence reads: CSAERDRGTEQYF. For the CDR3, the DNA is TGCAGTGCTGAACGGGACAGGGGGACCGAGCAGTACTTC. The chain employs TRBV20-1 and TRBJ2-7; 11 nucleotides align to TRBD1. V shed 5 bases and J 6 bases; nucleotides not matched to a gene: 6. Germline assignment: CDR1 DFQATT and CDR2 SNEGSKA (reference sequence). This CDR3 spans 13 amino acids.

This clonotype was counted at least ten times. V is TRBV15 and J is TRBJ2-3; 11 bases match TRBD2. Germline trimming cut 1 base from V and 6 bases from J; bases unmatched to any gene: 6. Germline CDR1 and CDR2: LNHNV and YYDKDF (reference sequence). This CDR3 has 16 amino acids. The CDR3 DNA follows: TGTGCCACCAGCAGAGGAACTAGCGGGGGCGCGGATACGCAGTATTTT. Its protein product is CATSRGTSGGADTQYF.

The table lists this clonotype with many counts. The J gene is TRBJ1-1, the V gene TRBV27; D call uncertain. This CDR3 contains 13 residues. The germline CDR1 and CDR2 sequences are MNHEY and SMNVEV (reference sequence). V was clipped by 2 bases and J by 3 bases, with 7 bases between them. The CDR3 loop is CASSLSVYTEAFF. CDR3 sequence (DNA): TGTGCCAGCAGTTTAAGCGTGTACACTGAAGCTTTCTTT.

The chain links TRBV19 to TRBJ2-5; TRBD1 matches at 9 bases. Trimming took 7 bases from V and 5 from J; bases not matched to a gene: 8. The CDR3 consists of 14 residues. Germline CDR1 reads LNHDA; CDR2 reads SQIVND (reference sequence). CDR3 protein: CASIRTGEPETQYF. The CDR3 nucleotides read TGTGCCAGTATCCGGACAGGGGAACCGGAGACCCAGTACTTC.

This clonotype was recorded a few times. The chain employs TRBV10-3 and TRBJ2-7; D remains ambiguous. Germline CDR1 ENHRY, CDR2 SYGVKD. The CDR3 covers 13 residues. Trimming shortened V by 3 bases and J by 0 bases, and 6 bases separated the two germline ends. The CDR3 protein is CAISDVGSYEQYF. The CDR3 DNA sequence: TGTGCCATCAGTGATGTAGGCTCCTACGAGCAGTACTTC.

This rearrangement joins TRBV5-4 to TRBJ1-5; possibly TRBD1 for D (5 bases). This CDR3 spans 16 amino acids. V dropped 3 bases and J dropped 3 bases, with 16 bases sitting between them. Germline values: CDR1 SGHNT, CDR2 YYREEE (reference sequence). CDR3 bases: TGTGCCAGCAGCTCCCGTCCGGGGGTCCACAATCAGCCCCAGCATTTT. Its translation: CASSSRPGVHNQPQHF.

The chain has TRBV6-1 and TRBJ2-1; 16 bases align to TRBD2. J gave up 8 bases and V 6 bases, and 16 bases lay outside the gene matches. The germline CDR1 and CDR2 sequences are MNHNS and SASEGT. The CDR3 loop spans 19 amino acids. The chain's CDR3 is CASRTGLAGGAGSRYEQFF. The CDR3 nucleotides are TGTGCCAGCAGAACGGGACTAGCGGGGGGGGCAGGGTCAAGATATGAGCAGTTCTTC.

This chain uses TRBV7-3 with TRBJ2-3, with a weak D call TRBD1 (5 bases). V was trimmed by 4 bases and J by 8 bases, leaving 10 bases between them. The CDR3 covers 12 residues. The germline gives CDR1 SGHTA, CDR2 FQGTGA. The CDR3 sequence: CASSSNRGTQYF. The CDR3 coding sequence is TGTGCCAGCAGCTCCAATAGGGGTACGCAGTATTTT.

This clonotype was seen only a few times. The genes are TRBV14 and TRBJ2-7; D possibly matches TRBD1 or TRBD2 (6 bases each). This CDR3 has 14 amino acids. Trimming stripped 4 bases from V and 3 bases from J, with 13 bases between. Germline V gene data show CDR1 as SGHDN and CDR2 as FVKESK. In nucleotides, the CDR3 is TGTGCCAGCAGCCCCCTAGGGGGGATCTACGAGCAGTACTTC. Amino acids: CASSPLGGIYEQYF. The entire variable domain, with the rest obtained from reference TRBV14 and TRBJ2-7, is as follows: EAGVTQFPSHSVIEKGQTVTLRCDPISGHDNLYWYRRVMGKEIKFLLHFVKESKQDESGMPNNRFLAERTGGTYSTLKVQPAELEDSGVYFCASSPLGGIYEQYFGPGTRLTVT.

By proportion, this clonotype is medium-sized. The genes are TRBV20-1 and TRBJ2-7, with D unresolved. The CDR3 is made up of 13 amino acids. In germline, CDR1 is DFQATT, CDR2 SNEGSKA (reference sequence). The V and J ends lost 0 bases and 2 bases respectively, with 8 bases between them. CDR3 sequence (DNA): TGCAGTGCTAGAGATGACGGAGCCTACGAGCAGTACTTC. It yields the protein CSARDDGAYEQYF.

This clonotype occurred a few times. The chain links TRBV12-3 or TRBV12-4 to TRBJ1-2, with D maybe TRBD1 (5 bases). Trimming pared 5 bases from V and 7 bases from J, leaving 8 bases between. The CDR3 is 11 amino acids. The CDR3 DNA is TGTGCCAGCAGTCCCGGGGGTGGCTACACCTTC. It specifies CASSPGGGYTF.

This clonotype came up many times. The chain employs TRBV18 and TRBJ1-6; 7 bases align to TRBD1. Germline loops: CDR1 KGHSH, CDR2 LQKENI. The V gene end was trimmed by 6 bases and the J gene end by 5 bases; junction bases not matched to a gene: 7. The CDR3 extends over 15 amino acids. The CDR3 bases are TGTGCCAGCTCCCAGCCACAGGGGAATAATTCACCCCTCCACTTT. This sequence encodes CASSQPQGNNSPLHF.

The chain uses TRBV19 and TRBJ1-5; unclear D gene. The ends were cut back, 3 bases at V and 4 bases at J, with 13 bases in the middle. Germline loops: CDR1 LNHDA, CDR2 SQIVND (reference sequence). The CDR3 sequence is 15 residues long. The CDR3 here is CASSIKGGGNQPQHF. Written as DNA, the CDR3 is TGTGCCAGTAGTATTAAGGGCGGTGGAAATCAGCCCCAGCATTTT.

This clonotype was picked up a small number of times. The J gene is TRBJ2-4, the V gene TRBV20-1; 7 positions match TRBD1. This CDR3 is built from 13 residues. V dropped 3 bases and J dropped 5; count of bases not matched to a gene: 4. CDR1 is DFQATT, CDR2 SNEGSKA, per germline (reference sequence). The CDR3 bases are TGCAGTGCTAGGACAGGGAACCAAAACATTCAGTACTTC. Residues: CSARTGNQNIQYF.

This rearrangement joins TRBV4-3 to TRBJ1-1; D ambiguous. Trimming stripped 0 bases from V and 11 bases from J, with 10 bases between. The CDR3 sequence is 12 residues long. From germline, CDR1 is LGHNA and CDR2 YSLEER. CDR3 amino acids: CASSQEGLTAFF. In DNA, the CDR3 is TGCGCCAGCAGCCAAGAAGGACTTACGGCTTTCTTT.

As to this clonotype: An end of the junction does not agree with germline; a read error may underlie this. This chain uses TRBV7-3 with TRBJ2-3, with 9 bases matching TRBD2. The CDR3 consists of 15 residues. Germline-derived CDR1 and CDR2 are SGHTA and FQGTGA. In DNA form, the CDR3 reads TGTGCCAGCACCTTAGCGGGGGTTCTCACAGATACGCAGTATTTT. Protein: CASTLAGVLTDTQYF.

Notes on this clonotype: This clone may be a read error of a much larger clone one base away. The chain is built from TRBV15 and TRBJ2-1, with 7 positions matching TRBD1. The J segment lost 12 bases and the V segment lost 5 bases, leaving 7 bases of the junction unmatched. The CDR3 sequence is 12 residues long. The V gene's germline CDR1 is LNHNV and CDR2 YYDKDF (reference sequence). This CDR3 reads CATSGDSPWQFF. CDR3 coding DNA: TGTGCCACCAGCGGGGACAGTCCTTGGCAGTTCTTC.

This clonotype is medium-sized. This chain uses TRBV19 with TRBJ1-2; a weak D match, TRBD1 (5 bases). The V gene's germline CDR1 is LNHDA and CDR2 SQIVND (reference sequence). V was cut by 4 bases and J by 4 bases, with 16 bases left in between. The CDR3 contains 15 residues. The CDR3 DNA reads TGTGCCAGTAGTACCGCCCTGACAGCGTTCTATGGCTACACCTTC. Its translation is CASSTALTAFYGYTF.

This chain links TRBV4-1 with TRBJ2-3; TRBD2 matches at 9 bases. There are 15 residues in the CDR3. The germline V gene encodes CDR1 MGHRA and CDR2 YSYEKL. V shed 2 bases, J shed 3 bases, and the junction held 3 bases outside the gene matches. CDR3 sequence (DNA): TGCGCCAGCAGCCAAATGCGGGGGGGAACAGATACGCAGTATTTT. This codes for CASSQMRGGTDTQYF.

The rearrangement uses TRBV18 and TRBJ1-1; the match to TRBD1 covers 11 bases. Germline CDR1 KGHSH, CDR2 LQKENI. V lost 3 bases and J lost 7; bases outside the gene matches: 4. The CDR3 loop spans 14 amino acids. CDR3 protein: CASSPSGQGGEAFF. The CDR3 DNA reads TGTGCCAGCTCACCCTCGGGACAGGGGGGTGAAGCTTTCTTT.

DNA of the CDR3: TGTGCCAGCAGTCCTGACAGGGGTCAGCCCCAGCATTTT. It is translated as CASSPDRGQPQHF. V gene TRBV5-4 combines with J gene TRBJ1-5, with 8 positions matching TRBD1. CDR1 SGHNT and CDR2 YYREEE come from the germline V gene (reference sequence). J gave up 6 bases and V 5 bases, and 4 bases lay outside the gene matches. This CDR3 is built from 13 residues.

V is TRBV12-5 and J is TRBJ1-5, with D possibly TRBD1 on 6 matching bases. Deletions cut 5 bases from V and 2 bases from J, with 19 bases between. Germline CDR1 and CDR2: LGHNT and FRNRAP. The CDR3 is made up of 17 amino acids. The CDR3 protein is CASGPEWGGAGNQPQHF. In DNA form, the CDR3 reads TGTGCTAGTGGTCCCGAGTGGGGGGGCGCGGGCAATCAGCCCCAGCATTTT.

The gene calls are TRBV7-2 and TRBJ2-3, with TRBD2 matching over 11 bases. This CDR3 spans 15 amino acids. The V and J ends lost 1 base and 6 bases, in that order; junction bases with no gene match: 3. Per germline, CDR1 SGHTA and CDR2 FQGNSA. The CDR3 DNA reads TGTGCCAGCAGCTTAGTAGCGGGGGGGAGGGATACGCAGTATTTT. This codes for CASSLVAGGRDTQYF.

Concerning this clonotype itself: Possible read error: a much larger clone is one base away. This sequence joins TRBV6-6 and TRBJ1-4; no clear D. Trimming removed 5 bases at V and 4 bases at J, with 17 bases between. The CDR3 runs 16 residues. Per germline, CDR1 MNHNY and CDR2 SVGAGI (reference sequence). This chain's CDR3 is CASSPPGERLNEKLFF. The CDR3 DNA is TGTGCCAGCAGTCCCCCGGGAGAGCGCCTTAATGAAAAACTGTTTTTT.